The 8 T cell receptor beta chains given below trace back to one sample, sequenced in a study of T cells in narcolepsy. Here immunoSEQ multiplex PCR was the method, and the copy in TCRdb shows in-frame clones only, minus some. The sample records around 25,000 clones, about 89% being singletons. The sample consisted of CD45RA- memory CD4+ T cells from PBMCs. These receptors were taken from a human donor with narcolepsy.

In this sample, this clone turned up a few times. This CDR3 reads CASSQDREEKLFF. CDR3 in DNA: TGTGCCAGCTCACAGGACAGGGAGGAAAAACTGTTTTTT. V and J are TRBV18 and TRBJ1-4; TRBD1 aligns across 8 bases. Germline-derived CDR1 and CDR2 are KGHSH and LQKENI. V lost 4 bases and J lost 8; bases outside the gene matches: 3. The CDR3 sequence is 13 residues long.

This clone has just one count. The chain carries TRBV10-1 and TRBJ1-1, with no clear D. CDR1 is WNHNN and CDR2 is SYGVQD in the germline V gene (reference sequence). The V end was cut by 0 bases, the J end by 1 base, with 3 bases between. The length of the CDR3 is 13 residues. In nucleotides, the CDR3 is TGCGCCAGCAGTGAGTCGGGGAACACTGAAGCTTTCTTT. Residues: CASSESGNTEAFF.

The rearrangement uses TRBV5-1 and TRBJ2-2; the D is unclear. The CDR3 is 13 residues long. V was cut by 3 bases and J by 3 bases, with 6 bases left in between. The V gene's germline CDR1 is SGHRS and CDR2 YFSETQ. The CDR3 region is CASSYLDTGELFF. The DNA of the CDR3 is TGCGCCAGCAGCTATCTCGACACCGGGGAGCTGTTTTTT. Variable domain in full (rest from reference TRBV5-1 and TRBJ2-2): KAGVTQTPRYLIKTRGQQVTLSCSPISGHRSVSWYQQTPGQGLQFLFEYFSETQRNKGNFPGRFSGRQFSNSRSEMNVSTLELGDSALYLCASSYLDTGELFFGEGSRLTVL.

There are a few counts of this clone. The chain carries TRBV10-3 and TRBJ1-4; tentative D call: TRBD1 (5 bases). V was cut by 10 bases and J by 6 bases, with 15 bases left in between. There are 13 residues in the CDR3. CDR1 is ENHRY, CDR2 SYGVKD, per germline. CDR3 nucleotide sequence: TGTGCCACCCGGGGGGGGAGGGATGAAAAACTGTTTTTT. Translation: CATRGGRDEKLFF.

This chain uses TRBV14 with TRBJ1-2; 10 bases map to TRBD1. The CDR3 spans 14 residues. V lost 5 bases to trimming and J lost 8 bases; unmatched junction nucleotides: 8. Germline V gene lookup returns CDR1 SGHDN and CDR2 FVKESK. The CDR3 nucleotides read TGTGCCAGCAGCAACACCCGGACAGGGGGGGGCTACACCTTC. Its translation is CASSNTRTGGGYTF.

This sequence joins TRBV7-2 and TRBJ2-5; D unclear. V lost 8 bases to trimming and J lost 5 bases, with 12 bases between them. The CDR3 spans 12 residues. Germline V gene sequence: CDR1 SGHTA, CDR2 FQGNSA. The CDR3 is CASSGVVETQYF. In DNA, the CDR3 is TGTGCCAGCTCCGGAGTAGTGGAGACCCAGTACTTC.

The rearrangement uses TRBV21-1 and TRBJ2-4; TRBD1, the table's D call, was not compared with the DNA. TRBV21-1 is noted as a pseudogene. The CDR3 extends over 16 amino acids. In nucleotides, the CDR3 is TGTGCCAGCAGCCCCTCAGGGGGCCTTACCAAAAACATTCAGTACTTC. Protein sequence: CASSPSGGLTKNIQYF.

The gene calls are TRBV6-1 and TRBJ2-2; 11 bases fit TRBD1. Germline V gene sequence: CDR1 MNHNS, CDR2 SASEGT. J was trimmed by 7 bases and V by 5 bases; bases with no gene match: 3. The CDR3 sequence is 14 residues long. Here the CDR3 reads CASSLGQGVGELFF. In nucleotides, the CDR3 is TGTGCCAGCAGTTTGGGACAGGGGGTCGGGGAGCTGTTTTTT.